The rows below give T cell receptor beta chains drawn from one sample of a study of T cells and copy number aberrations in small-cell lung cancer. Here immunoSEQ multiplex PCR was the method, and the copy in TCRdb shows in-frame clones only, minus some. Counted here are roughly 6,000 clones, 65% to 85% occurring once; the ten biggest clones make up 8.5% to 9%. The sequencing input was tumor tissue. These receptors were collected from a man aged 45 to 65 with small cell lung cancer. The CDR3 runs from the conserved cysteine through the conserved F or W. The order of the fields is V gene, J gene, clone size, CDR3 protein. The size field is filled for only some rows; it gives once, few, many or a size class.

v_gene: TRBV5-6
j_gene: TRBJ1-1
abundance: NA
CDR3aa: CASSLAGGVTEAFF

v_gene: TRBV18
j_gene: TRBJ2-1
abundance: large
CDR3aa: CASSREATLYNEQFF

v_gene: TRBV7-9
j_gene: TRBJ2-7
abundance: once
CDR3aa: CATSRGRGVYEQYF

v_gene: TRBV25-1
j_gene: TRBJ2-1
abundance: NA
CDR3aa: CASSWGYNEQFF

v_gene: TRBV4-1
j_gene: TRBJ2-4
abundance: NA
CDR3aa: CASSRGYLELAKNIQYF

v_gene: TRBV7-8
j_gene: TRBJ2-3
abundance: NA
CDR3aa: CASTPLANSDTQYF

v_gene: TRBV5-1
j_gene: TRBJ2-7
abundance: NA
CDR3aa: CASSGGAGGRYEQYF

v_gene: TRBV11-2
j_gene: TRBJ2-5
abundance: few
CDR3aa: CASSLVPSNLGETQYF

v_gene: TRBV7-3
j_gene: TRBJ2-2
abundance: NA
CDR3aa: CASSLHRTTGELFF

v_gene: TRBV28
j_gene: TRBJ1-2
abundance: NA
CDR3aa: CASSSFAGGSYGYTF

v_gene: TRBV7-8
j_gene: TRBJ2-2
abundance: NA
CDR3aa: CASSSSGTGPGELFF

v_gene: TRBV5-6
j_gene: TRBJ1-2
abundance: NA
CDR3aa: CASSLAEYGYTF

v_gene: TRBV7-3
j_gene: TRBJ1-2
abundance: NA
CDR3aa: CASSLGAGQGADGYTF

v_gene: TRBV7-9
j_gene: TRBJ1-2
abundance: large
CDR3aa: CASSSDRVKGYTF

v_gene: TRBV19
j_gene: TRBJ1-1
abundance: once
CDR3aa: CAIRGLNTEAFF

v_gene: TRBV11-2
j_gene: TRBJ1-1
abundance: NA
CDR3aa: CASSLWDGAEAFF

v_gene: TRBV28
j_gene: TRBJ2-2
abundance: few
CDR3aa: CASSLTPAVDIGELFF

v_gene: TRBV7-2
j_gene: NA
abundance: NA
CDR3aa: CASSLWPSGSYEQYF

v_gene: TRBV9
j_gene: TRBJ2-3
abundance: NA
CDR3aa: CASSPRTDSTDTQYF

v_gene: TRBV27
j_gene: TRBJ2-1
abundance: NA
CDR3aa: CASSLPRAGGNEQFF